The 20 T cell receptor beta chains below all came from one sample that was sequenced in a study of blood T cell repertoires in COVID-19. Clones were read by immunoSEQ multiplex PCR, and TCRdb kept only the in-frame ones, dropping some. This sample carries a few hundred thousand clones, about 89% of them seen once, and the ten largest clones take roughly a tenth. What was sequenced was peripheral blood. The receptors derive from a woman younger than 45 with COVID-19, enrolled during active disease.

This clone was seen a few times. The CDR3 protein is CASSNKAGRDEQYF. The CDR3 DNA follows: TGTGCCAGTAGTAACAAGGCAGGGAGGGACGAGCAGTACTTC. The chain has TRBV19 and TRBJ2-7; 7 bases are shared with TRBD2. Germline V lookup: CDR1 LNHDA, CDR2 SQIVND (reference sequence). Germline trimming cut 4 bases from V and 5 bases from J; bases unmatched to any gene: 8. The CDR3 is 14 residues long.

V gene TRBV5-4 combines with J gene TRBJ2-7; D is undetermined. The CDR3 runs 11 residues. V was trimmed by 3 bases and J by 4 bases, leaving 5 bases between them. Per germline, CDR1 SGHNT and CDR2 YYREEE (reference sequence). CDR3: CASSSRYEQYF. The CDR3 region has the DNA TGTGCCAGCAGCTCCAGATACGAGCAGTACTTC.

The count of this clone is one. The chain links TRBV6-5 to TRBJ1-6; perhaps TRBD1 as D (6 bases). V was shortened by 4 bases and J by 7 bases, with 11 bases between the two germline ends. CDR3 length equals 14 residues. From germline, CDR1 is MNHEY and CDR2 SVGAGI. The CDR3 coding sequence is TGTGCCAGCAGTTTCGACAGGCCCAATTCACCCCTCCACTTT. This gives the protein CASSFDRPNSPLHF.

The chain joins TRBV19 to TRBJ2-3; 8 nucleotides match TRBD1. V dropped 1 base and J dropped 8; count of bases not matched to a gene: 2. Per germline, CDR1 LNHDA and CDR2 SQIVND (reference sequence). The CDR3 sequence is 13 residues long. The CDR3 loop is CASSIVGQGTQYF. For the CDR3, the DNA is TGTGCCAGTAGTATAGTCGGACAGGGTACGCAGTATTTT.

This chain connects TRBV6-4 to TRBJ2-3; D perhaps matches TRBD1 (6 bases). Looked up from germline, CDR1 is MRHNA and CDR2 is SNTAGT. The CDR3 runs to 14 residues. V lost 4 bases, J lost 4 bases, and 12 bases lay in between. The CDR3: CASSGDSGADTQYF. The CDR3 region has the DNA TGTGCCAGCAGTGGCGACTCAGGGGCAGATACGCAGTATTTT.

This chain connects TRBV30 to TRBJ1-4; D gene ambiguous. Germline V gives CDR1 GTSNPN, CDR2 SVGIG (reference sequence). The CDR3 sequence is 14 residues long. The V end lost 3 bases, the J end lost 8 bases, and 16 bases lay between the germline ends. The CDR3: CAWRGKTQKEKLFF. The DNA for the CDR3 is TGTGCCTGGAGGGGTAAGACACAAAAGGAAAAACTGTTTTTT. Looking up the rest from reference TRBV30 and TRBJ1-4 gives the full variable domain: SQTIHQWPATLVQPVGSPLSLECTVEGTSNPNLYWYRQAAGRGLQLLFYSVGIGQISSEVPQNLSASRPQDRQFILSSKKLLLSDSGFYLCAWRGKTQKEKLFFGSGTQLSVL.

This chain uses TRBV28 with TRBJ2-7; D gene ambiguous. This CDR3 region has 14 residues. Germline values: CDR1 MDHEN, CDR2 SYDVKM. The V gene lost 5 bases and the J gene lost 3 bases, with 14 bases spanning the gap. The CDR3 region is CASSARLDHYEQYF. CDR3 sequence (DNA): TGTGCCAGCAGTGCTAGGCTAGATCACTACGAGCAGTACTTC.

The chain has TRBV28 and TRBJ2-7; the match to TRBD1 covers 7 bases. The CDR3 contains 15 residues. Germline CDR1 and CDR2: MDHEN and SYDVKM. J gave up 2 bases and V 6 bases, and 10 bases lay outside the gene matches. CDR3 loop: CASSRTQGQAYEQYF. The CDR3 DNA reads TGTGCCAGCAGCCGGACACAGGGGCAAGCCTACGAGCAGTACTTC.

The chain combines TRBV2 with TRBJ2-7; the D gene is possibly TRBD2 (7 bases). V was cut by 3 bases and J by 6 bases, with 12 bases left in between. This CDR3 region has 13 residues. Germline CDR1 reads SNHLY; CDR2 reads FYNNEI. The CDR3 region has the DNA TGTGCCAGCAGTGATCGGGGGGCTAGCGAGCAGTACTTC. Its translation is CASSDRGASEQYF.

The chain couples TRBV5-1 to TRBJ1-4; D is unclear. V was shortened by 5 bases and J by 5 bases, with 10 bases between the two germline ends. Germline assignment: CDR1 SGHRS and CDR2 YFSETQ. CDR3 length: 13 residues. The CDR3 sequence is CASRAGINEKLFF. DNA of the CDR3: TGCGCCAGCAGGGCTGGCATAAATGAAAAACTGTTTTTT.

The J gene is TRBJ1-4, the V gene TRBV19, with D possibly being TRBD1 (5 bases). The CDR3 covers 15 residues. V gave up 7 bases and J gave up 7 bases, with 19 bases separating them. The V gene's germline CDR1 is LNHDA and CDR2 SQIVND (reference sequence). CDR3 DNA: TGTGCCAGTACCCTCCGGGGGGTTGGAATTGAAAAACTGTTTTTT. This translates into CASTLRGVGIEKLFF.

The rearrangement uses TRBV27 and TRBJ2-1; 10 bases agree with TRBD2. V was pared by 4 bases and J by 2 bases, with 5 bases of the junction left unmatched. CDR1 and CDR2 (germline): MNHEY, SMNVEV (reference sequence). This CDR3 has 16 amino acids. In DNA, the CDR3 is TGTGCCAGCAGTTGGGAGCGGGAGGGGCCCTACAATGAGCAGTTCTTC. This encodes CASSWEREGPYNEQFF.

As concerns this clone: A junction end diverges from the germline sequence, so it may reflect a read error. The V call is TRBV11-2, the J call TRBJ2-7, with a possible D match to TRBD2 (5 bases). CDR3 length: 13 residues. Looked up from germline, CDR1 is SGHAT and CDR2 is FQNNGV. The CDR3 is CASSLGRAPFADF. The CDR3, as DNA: TGTGCCAGCAGCTTAGGGCGGGCCCCGTTCGCGGACTTC.

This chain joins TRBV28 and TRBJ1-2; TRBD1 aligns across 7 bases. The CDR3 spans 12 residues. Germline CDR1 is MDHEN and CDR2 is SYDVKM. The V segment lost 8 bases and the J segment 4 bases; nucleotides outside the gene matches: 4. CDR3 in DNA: TGTGCCAGCGGTGGGACAGTCTATGGCTACACCTTC. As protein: CASGGTVYGYTF.

The CDR3 coding sequence is TGTGCCAGCAGCGCCGGACAGCCCTATTCACCCCTCCACTTT. It encodes CASSAGQPYSPLHF. J is TRBJ1-6 and V is TRBV13; possibly TRBD1 for D (6 bases). CDR3 length: 14 amino acids. CDR1 is PRHDT, CDR2 FYEKMQ, per germline (reference sequence). V was trimmed by 5 bases and J by 8 bases, leaving 13 bases between them. Full variable domain (remainder filled in from reference TRBV13 and TRBJ1-6): AAGVIQSPRHLIKEKRETATLKCYPIPRHDTVYWYQQGPGQDPQFLISFYEKMQSDKGSIPDRFSAQQFSDYHSELNMSSLELGDSALYFCASSAGQPYSPLHFGNGTRLTVT.

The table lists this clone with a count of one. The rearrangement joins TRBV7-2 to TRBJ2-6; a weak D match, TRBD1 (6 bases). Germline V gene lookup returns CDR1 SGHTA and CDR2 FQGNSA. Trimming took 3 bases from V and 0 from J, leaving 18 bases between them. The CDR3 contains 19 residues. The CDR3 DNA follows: TGTGCCAGCAGCTTCTACTGGGGGCGCCTCAGCTCTGGGGCCAACGTCCTGACTTTC. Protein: CASSFYWGRLSSGANVLTF.

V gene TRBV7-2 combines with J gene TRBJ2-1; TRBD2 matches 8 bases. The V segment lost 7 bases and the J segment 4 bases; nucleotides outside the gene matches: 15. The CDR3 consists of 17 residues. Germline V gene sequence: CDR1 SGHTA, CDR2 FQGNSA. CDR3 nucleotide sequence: TGTGCCAGCACAGGGTGGGAGCGGGGGCTATCATACAATGAGCAGTTCTTC. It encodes CASTGWERGLSYNEQFF.

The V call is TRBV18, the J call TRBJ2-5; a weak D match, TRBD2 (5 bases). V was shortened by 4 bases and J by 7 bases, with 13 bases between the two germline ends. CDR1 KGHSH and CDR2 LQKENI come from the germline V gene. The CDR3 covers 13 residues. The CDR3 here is CASSQDSRRTQYF. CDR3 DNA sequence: TGTGCCAGCTCACAGGACTCTCGGCGGACCCAGTACTTC.

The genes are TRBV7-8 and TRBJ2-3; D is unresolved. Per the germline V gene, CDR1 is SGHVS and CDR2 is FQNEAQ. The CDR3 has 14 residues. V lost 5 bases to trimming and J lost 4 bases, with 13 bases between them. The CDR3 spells CASSVYEMADTQYF. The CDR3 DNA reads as TGTGCCAGCAGCGTATACGAGATGGCAGATACGCAGTATTTT.

The CDR3 is CASSLGGSSYNSPLHF. The CDR3 nucleotides are TGTGCCAGCAGCTTGGGCGGGAGCTCCTATAATTCACCCCTCCACTTT. The chain has TRBV5-4 and TRBJ1-6; D gene unclear. The CDR3 sequence is 16 residues long. Trimming removed 0 bases at V and 0 bases at J, with 7 bases between. CDR1 and CDR2 (germline): SGHNT, YYREEE (reference sequence). The complete variable domain, with remaining parts taken from reference TRBV5-4 and TRBJ1-6, reads ETGVTQSPTHLIKTRGQQVTLRCSSQSGHNTVSWYQQALGQGPQFIFQYYREEENGRGNFPPRFSGLQFPNYSSELNVNALELDDSALYLCASSLGGSSYNSPLHFGNGTRLTVT.